This is a list of T cell receptor beta chains from one sample in a study of siplizumab effects on memory and regulatory T cells. TCRdb's copy holds only in-frame clones and misses some; the assay was immunoSEQ multiplex PCR. The sample has about 72,000 clones; under 95% are singletons. Source material: CD8+ T cells sorted from blood. The receptors here all came from a human donor in good health. Each CDR3 is given with its conserved first and last residue. Some rows have no size entry. The others give once, few or many, or a class for an expanded clone.

len	abundance	v_gene	j_gene	CDR3aa
15	once	TRBV27	TRBJ2-1	CASSRGGLAYNEQFF
13	.	TRBV2	TRBJ1-1	CASSEPQTGRAFF
14	.	TRBV11-1	TRBJ1-2	CASSSGTGAHGYTF
14	.	TRBV5-4	TRBJ2-1	CASSPTAGAREQFF
15	once	TRBV19	TRBJ2-1	CASSTLPTGGGQQFF
18	.	TRBV29-1	TRBJ2-2	CSVEDYSPKTGVGGELFF
13	.	TRBV10-3	TRBJ2-7	CAISDRVTYEQYF
15	.	TRBV19	TRBJ1-5	CASSIGVGGGQPQHF
13	few	TRBV16	TRBJ1-1	CASSQLPAYEAFF
16	.	TRBV4-1	TRBJ1-1	CASSQGVEMVNTEAFF
15	.	TRBV6-6	TRBJ1-5	CASSRTTGRDQPQHF
14	.	TRBV5-6	TRBJ2-7	CASSFLLTSYEQYF
19	.	TRBV5-6	TRBJ1-3	CASSLAAWAGLSSGNTIYF
14	.	TRBV5-6	TRBJ2-3	CASSFPRGSDTQYF
15	few	TRBV6-1	TRBJ2-7	CASSEALAGVMEQYF